What follows describes a single T cell receptor beta chain. What it recognizes is unknown. This record belongs to a study of CXCR3-negative and CXCR3-positive naive CD8 T cells. Through 5' RACE with UMI labels, the TRB cDNA libraries were prepared. TCRdb re-called the 5' RACE reads, yielding one record per CDR3 amino acid sequence without DNA. This listing includes over 150,000 distinct CDR3 sequences. Regarding the study as a whole: Higher TRB CDR3 hydrophobicity marked CXCR3-positive naive cells relative to CXCR3-negative naive cells.

The CDR3 length is 16 residues. The germline gives CDR1 MDHEN, CDR2 SYDVKM. V usage is TRBV28 and J usage is TRBJ2-3; the D call from TCRdb, TRBD2, cannot be confirmed without DNA. Sequencing used naive CXCR3+ CD8+ T cells from blood. Stated subset: CD45RO-CCR7+CD27+CD95- naive CD8+ T cells expressing CXCR3 (TNR3+). This TCR came from a human donor in good health. Some clones in this sample may be carry-over from other donors' samples. The chain's CDR3 is CASRSFSGASTDTQYF.